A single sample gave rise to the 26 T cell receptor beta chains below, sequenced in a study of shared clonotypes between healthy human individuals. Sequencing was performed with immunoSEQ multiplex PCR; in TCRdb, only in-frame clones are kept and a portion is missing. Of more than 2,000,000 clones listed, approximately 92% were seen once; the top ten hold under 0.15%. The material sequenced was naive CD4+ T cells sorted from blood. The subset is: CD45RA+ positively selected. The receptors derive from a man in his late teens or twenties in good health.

DNA for the CDR3: TGTGCCAGCTCACGGGAAGGGGCGAGCTCTGGAAACACCATATATTTT. Protein sequence: CASSREGASSGNTIYF. V usage is TRBV18 and J usage is TRBJ1-3, with a possible D match to TRBD1 (5 bases). CDR3 size: 16 residues. V was clipped by 4 bases and J by 0 bases, with 13 bases between them. Germline lookup yields CDR1 KGHSH and CDR2 LQKENI. The whole variable domain, filled in from reference TRBV18 and TRBJ1-3, reads NAGVMQNPRHLVRRRGQEARLRCSPMKGHSHVYWYRQLPEEGLKFMVYLQKENIIDESGMPKERFSAEFPKEGPSILRIQQVVRGDSAAYFCASSREGASSGNTIYFGEGSWLTVV.

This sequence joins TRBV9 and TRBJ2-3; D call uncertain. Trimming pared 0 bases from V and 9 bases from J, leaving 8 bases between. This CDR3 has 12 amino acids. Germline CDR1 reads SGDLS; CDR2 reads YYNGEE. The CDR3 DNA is TGTGCCAGCAGCGTAGGTAGTGAAACGCAGTATTTT. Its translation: CASSVGSETQYF.

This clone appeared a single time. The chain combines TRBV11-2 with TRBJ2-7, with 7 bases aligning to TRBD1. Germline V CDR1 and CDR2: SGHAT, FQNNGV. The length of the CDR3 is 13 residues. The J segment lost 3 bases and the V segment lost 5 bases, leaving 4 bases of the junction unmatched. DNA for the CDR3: TGTGCCAGCAGCGGACGACAGGGCTACGAGCAGTACTTC. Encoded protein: CASSGRQGYEQYF.

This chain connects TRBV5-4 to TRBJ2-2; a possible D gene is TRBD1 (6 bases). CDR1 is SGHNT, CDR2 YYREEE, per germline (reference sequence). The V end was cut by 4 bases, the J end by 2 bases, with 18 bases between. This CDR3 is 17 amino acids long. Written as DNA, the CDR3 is TGTGCCAGCAGCACCTTGGGACAATCCCAAAACACCGGGGAGCTGTTTTTT. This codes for CASSTLGQSQNTGELFF. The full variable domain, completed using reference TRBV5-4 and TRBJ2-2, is ETGVTQSPTHLIKTRGQQVTLRCSSQSGHNTVSWYQQALGQGPQFIFQYYREEENGRGNFPPRFSGLQFPNYSSELNVNALELDDSALYLCASSTLGQSQNTGELFFGEGSRLTVL.

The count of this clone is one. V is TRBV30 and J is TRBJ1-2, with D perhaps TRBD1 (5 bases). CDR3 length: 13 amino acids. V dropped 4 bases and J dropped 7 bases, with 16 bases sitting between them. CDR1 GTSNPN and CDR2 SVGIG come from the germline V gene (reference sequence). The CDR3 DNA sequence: TGTGCCTGGATGTTTATGGGAGGGGTTGGCTACACCTTC. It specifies CAWMFMGGVGYTF.

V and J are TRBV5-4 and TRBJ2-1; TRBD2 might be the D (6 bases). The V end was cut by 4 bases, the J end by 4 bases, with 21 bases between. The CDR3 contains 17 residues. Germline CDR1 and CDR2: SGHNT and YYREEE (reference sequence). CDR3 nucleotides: TGTGCCAGCAGCCCTTCCCAGACTAGATCGGTGTACAATGAGCAGTTCTTC. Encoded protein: CASSPSQTRSVYNEQFF. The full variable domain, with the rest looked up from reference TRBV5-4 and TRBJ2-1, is ETGVTQSPTHLIKTRGQQVTLRCSSQSGHNTVSWYQQALGQGPQFIFQYYREEENGRGNFPPRFSGLQFPNYSSELNVNALELDDSALYLCASSPSQTRSVYNEQFFGPGTRLTVL.

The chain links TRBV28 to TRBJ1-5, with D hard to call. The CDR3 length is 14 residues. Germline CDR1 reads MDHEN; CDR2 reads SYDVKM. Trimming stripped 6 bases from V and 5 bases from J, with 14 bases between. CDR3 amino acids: CASRSGPRDQPQHF. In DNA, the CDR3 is TGTGCCAGCAGATCGGGCCCTAGGGATCAGCCCCAGCATTTT.

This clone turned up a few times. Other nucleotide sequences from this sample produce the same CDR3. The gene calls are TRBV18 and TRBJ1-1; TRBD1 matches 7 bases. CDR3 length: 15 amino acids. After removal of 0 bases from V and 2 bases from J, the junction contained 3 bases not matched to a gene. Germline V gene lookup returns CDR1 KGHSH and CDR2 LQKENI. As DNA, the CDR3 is TGTGCCAGCTCACCACCGTCAGGGGGAAACACTGAAGCTTTCTTT. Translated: CASSPPSGGNTEAFF.

The CDR3 DNA follows: TGTGCCAGCAGCTGGACTAGCGGCATTACGGAGCAGTACTTC. It encodes CASSWTSGITEQYF. The chain recombines TRBV11-2 with TRBJ2-7; 10 bases map to TRBD2. Trimming cost V 4 bases and J 7 bases; bases outside gene matches: 7. The CDR3 has 14 amino acids. CDR1 and CDR2 (germline): SGHAT, FQNNGV.

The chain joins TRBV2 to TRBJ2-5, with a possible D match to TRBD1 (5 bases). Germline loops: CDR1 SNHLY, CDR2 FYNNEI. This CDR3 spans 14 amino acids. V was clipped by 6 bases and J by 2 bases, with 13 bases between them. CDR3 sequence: CASSTWTLQETQYF. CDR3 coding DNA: TGTGCCAGCAGCACTTGGACACTACAAGAGACCCAGTACTTC.

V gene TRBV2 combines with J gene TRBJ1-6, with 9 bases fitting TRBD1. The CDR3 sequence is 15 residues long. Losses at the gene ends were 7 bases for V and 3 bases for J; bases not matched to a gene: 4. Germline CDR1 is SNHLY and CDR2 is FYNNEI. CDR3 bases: TGTGCCAGCAATGGGGGACAGGGCTATAATTCACCCCTCCACTTT. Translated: CASNGGQGYNSPLHF.

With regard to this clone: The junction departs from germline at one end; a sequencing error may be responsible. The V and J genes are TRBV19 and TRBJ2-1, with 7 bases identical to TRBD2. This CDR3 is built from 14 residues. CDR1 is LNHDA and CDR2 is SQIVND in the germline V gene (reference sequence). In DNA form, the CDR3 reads TGTGCCAGTAGTATCCGGGGGGAGAGGAATGGGCAGTTCTTC. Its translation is CASSIRGERNGQFF.

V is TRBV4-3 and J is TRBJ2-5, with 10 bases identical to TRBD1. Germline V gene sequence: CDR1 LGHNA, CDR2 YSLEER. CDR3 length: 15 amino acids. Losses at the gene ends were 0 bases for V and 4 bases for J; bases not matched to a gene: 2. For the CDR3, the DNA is TGCGCCAGCAGCCAAGACCGGACAGGGGGAGAGACCCAGTACTTC. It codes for CASSQDRTGGETQYF.

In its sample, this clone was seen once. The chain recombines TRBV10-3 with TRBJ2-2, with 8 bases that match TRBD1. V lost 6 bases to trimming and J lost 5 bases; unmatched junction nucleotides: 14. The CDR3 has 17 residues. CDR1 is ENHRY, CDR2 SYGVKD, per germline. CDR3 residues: CAIRERQGQMGTGELFF. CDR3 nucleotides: TGTGCCATCAGGGAAAGACAGGGGCAGATGGGAACCGGGGAGCTGTTTTTT.

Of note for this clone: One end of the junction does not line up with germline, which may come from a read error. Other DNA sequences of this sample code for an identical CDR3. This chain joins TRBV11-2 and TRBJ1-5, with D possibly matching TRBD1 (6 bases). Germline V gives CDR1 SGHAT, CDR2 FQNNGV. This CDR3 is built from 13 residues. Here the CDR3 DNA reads TGTGCCAGCAGCCTAGACAGGAATCAGCCCCAGCATTTT. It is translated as CASSLDRNQPQHF.

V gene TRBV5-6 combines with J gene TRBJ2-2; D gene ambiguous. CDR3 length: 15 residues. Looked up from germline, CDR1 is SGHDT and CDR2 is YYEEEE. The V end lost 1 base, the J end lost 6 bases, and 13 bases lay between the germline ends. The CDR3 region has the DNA TGTGCCAGCAGCTTGTTCGGCCAGATCCCCGGGGAGCTGTTTTTT. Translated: CASSLFGQIPGELFF.

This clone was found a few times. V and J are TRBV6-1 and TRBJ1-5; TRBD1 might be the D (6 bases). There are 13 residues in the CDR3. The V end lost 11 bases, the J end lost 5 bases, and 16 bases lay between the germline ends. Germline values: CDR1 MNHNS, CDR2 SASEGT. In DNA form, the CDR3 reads TGTGCCTCCCGAGATCAGGGGCATCAGCCCCAGCATTTT. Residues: CASRDQGHQPQHF.

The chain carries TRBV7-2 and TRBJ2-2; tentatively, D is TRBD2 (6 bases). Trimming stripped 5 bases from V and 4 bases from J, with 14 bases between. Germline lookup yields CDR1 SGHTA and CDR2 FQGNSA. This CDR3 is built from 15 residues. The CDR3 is CASSPRVGGTGELFF. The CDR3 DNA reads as TGTGCCAGCAGCCCCCGCGTGGGGGGCACCGGGGAGCTGTTTTTT.

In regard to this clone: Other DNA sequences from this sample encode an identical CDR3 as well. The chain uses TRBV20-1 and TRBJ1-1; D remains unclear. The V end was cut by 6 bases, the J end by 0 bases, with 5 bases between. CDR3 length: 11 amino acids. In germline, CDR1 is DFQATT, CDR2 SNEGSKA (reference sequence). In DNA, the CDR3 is TGCAGTGCGCCGATGAACACTGAAGCTTTCTTT. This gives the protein CSAPMNTEAFF.

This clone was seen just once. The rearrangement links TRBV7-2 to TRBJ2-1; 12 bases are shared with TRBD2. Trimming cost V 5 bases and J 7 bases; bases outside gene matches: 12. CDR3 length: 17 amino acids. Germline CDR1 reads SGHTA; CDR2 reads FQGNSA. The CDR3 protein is CASSPPGLAGGINEQFF. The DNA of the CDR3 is TGTGCCAGCAGCCCCCCCGGGCTAGCGGGAGGGATAAATGAGCAGTTCTTC.

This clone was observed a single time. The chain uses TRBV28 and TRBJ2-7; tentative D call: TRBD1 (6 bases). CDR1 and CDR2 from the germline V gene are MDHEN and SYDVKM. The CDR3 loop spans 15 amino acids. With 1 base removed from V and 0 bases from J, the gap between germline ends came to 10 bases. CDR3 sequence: CASSLYRAISYEQYF. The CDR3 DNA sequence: TGTGCCAGCAGTTTATACAGGGCGATCTCCTACGAGCAGTACTTC.

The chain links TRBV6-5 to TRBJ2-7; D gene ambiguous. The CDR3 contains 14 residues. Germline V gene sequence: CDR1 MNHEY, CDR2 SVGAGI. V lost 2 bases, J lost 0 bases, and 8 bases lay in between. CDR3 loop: CASSYTPFSYEQYF. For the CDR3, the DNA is TGTGCCAGCAGTTACACACCCTTCTCCTACGAGCAGTACTTC.

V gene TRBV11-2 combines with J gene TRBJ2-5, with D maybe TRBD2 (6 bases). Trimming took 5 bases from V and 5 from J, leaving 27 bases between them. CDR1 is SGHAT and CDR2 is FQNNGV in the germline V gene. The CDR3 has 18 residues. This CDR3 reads CASSTSRGAGRDFETQYF. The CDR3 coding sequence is TGTGCCAGCAGCACCTCCCGCGGCGCGGGGCGGGATTTTGAGACCCAGTACTTC.

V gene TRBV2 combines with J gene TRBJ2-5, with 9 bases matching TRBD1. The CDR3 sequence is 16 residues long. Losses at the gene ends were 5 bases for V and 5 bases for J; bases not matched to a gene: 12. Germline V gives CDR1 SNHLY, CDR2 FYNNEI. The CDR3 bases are TGTGCCAGCAGTCCGGTCCCGGGACAGGGCGAGGAGACCCAGTACTTC. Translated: CASSPVPGQGEETQYF.

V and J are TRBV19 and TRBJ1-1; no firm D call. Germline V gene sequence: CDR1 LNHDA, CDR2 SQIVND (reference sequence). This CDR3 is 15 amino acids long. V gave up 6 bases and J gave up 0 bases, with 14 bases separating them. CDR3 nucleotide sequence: TGTGCCAGTAGCCCTCCGGGGTTAGTGAACACTGAAGCTTTCTTT. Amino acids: CASSPPGLVNTEAFF. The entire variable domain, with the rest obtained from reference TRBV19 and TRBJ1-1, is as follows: DGGITQSPKYLFRKEGQNVTLSCEQNLNHDAMYWYRQDPGQGLRLIYYSQIVNDFQKGDIAEGYSVSREKKESFPLTVTSAQKNPTAFYLCASSPPGLVNTEAFFGQGTRLTVV.

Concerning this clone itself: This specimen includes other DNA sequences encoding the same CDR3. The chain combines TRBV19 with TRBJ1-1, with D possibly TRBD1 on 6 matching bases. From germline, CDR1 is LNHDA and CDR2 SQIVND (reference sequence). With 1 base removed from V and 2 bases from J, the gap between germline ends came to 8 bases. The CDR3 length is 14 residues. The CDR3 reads CASSIARGNTEAFF. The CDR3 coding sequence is TGTGCCAGTAGTATAGCCAGGGGAAACACTGAAGCTTTCTTT.